The rows below give T cell receptor beta chains drawn from one sample of a study of CD8+ T cells in alopecia areata. Measured with immunoSEQ multiplex PCR; TCRdb has only the in-frame clones, and not every one. The top ten clones hold over 0.85% of a sample with about 160,000 clones, roughly two thirds of them seen once. This material consisted of CD4+ T cells sorted from blood, taken at week 4, from a patient treated with tofacitinib. The receptors come from a human donor with alopecia areata. The CDR3 runs from the conserved cysteine through the conserved F or W. Fields, in order: J gene, clone size, V gene, D gene, CDR3 protein, CDR3 DNA. A D gene is named only where the DNA matches it firmly. Clone size is not always given. Where it is, it says once, few, many or a class for expanded clones.

j_call: TRBJ2-5; clone_size: NA; v_call: TRBV29-1; d_call: NA; cdr3_aa: CSVTGTPQETQYF; cdr3_nt: TGCAGCGTTACCGGGACTCCTCAAGAGACCCAGTACTTC
j_call: TRBJ2-3; clone_size: NA; v_call: TRBV7-2; d_call: NA; cdr3_aa: CASSQGSSTDTQYF; cdr3_nt: TGTGCCAGCAGCCAGGGATCTAGCACAGATACGCAGTATTTT
j_call: TRBJ2-7; clone_size: NA; v_call: TRBV28; d_call: NA; cdr3_aa: CASSIASRVEQYF; cdr3_nt: TGTGCCAGCAGTATTGCTAGTAGAGTCGAGCAGTACTTC
j_call: TRBJ1-6; clone_size: NA; v_call: TRBV9; d_call: TRBD1; cdr3_aa: CASSVGQGWNSPLHF; cdr3_nt: TGTGCCAGCAGCGTAGGACAGGGGTGGAATTCACCCCTCCACTTT
j_call: TRBJ2-7; clone_size: once; v_call: TRBV30; d_call: NA; cdr3_aa: CAWSGWAGNDEQYF; cdr3_nt: TGTGCCTGGAGTGGTTGGGCAGGGAACGACGAGCAGTACTTC
j_call: TRBJ1-2; clone_size: NA; v_call: TRBV18; d_call: NA; cdr3_aa: CASSPPRSGAFANYGYTF; cdr3_nt: TGTGCCAGCTCACCACCTAGGAGCGGAGCTTTCGCTAACTATGGCTACACCTTC
j_call: TRBJ1-1; clone_size: few; v_call: TRBV19; d_call: TRBD1; cdr3_aa: CASSLGQGYTEAFF; cdr3_nt: TGTGCCAGTTCCCTCGGACAGGGCTACACTGAAGCTTTCTTT
j_call: TRBJ1-1; clone_size: NA; v_call: TRBV2; d_call: NA; cdr3_aa: CASNRDLGTEAFF; cdr3_nt: TGTGCCAGCAATCGCGACTTAGGCACTGAAGCTTTCTTT
j_call: TRBJ1-1; clone_size: NA; v_call: TRBV15; d_call: NA; cdr3_aa: CATSLDMNTEAFF; cdr3_nt: TGTGCCACCAGCCTGGACATGAACACTGAAGCTTTCTTT
j_call: TRBJ2-5; clone_size: NA; v_call: TRBV7-9; d_call: NA; cdr3_aa: CASSFRQYETQYF; cdr3_nt: TGTGCCAGCAGCTTTAGGCAGTACGAGACCCAGTACTTC
j_call: TRBJ1-2; clone_size: NA; v_call: TRBV6-5; d_call: TRBD1; cdr3_aa: CASSTPGQADYGYTF; cdr3_nt: TGTGCCAGCAGTACTCCGGGACAGGCGGACTATGGCTACACCTTC
j_call: TRBJ1-3; clone_size: NA; v_call: TRBV29-1; d_call: NA; cdr3_aa: CSVWGEGNTIYF; cdr3_nt: TGCAGCGTTTGGGGAGAAGGAAACACCATATATTTT
j_call: TRBJ1-2; clone_size: NA; v_call: TRBV5-6; d_call: NA; cdr3_aa: CASTSGPSNYGYTF; cdr3_nt: TGTGCCAGCACCTCCGGGCCCAGTAACTATGGCTACACCTTC
j_call: TRBJ2-7; clone_size: NA; v_call: TRBV29-1; d_call: TRBD1; cdr3_aa: CSVGQGVISEQYF; cdr3_nt: TGCAGCGTCGGACAGGGAGTTATCTCCGAGCAGTACTTC
j_call: TRBJ1-2; clone_size: NA; v_call: TRBV5-4; d_call: NA; cdr3_aa: CASSLGGQGYGYTF; cdr3_nt: TGTGCCAGCAGCTTGGGGGGGCAGGGCTATGGCTACACCTTC
j_call: TRBJ1-4; clone_size: few; v_call: TRBV9; d_call: NA; cdr3_aa: CASSAGAGIEKLFF; cdr3_nt: TGTGCCAGCAGCGCGGGAGCAGGGATTGAAAAACTGTTTTTT
j_call: TRBJ1-2; clone_size: few; v_call: TRBV29-1; d_call: NA; cdr3_aa: CSVEEWAVYGYTF; cdr3_nt: TGCAGCGTTGAAGAGTGGGCGGTATATGGCTACACCTTC
j_call: TRBJ2-4; clone_size: NA; v_call: TRBV14; d_call: NA; cdr3_aa: CASSHGGVKNIQYF; cdr3_nt: TGTGCCAGCAGCCATGGAGGGGTCAAAAACATTCAGTACTTC
j_call: TRBJ2-7; clone_size: NA; v_call: TRBV30; d_call: NA; cdr3_aa: CAWSEKNRPYEQYF; cdr3_nt: TGTGCCTGGAGTGAGAAGAACAGACCCTACGAGCAGTACTTC
j_call: TRBJ2-7; clone_size: NA; v_call: TRBV6-5; d_call: NA; cdr3_aa: CASTGAGEQYF; cdr3_nt: TGTGCCAGCACAGGGGCGGGGGAGCAGTACTTC
j_call: TRBJ2-3; clone_size: few; v_call: TRBV9; d_call: NA; cdr3_aa: CASSVVGDTQYF; cdr3_nt: TGTGCCAGCAGCGTAGTAGGAGATACGCAGTATTTT
j_call: TRBJ2-3; clone_size: NA; v_call: TRBV6-1; d_call: NA; cdr3_aa: CASHLRFSDTQYF; cdr3_nt: TGTGCCAGCCATTTAAGGTTCTCAGATACGCAGTATTTT
j_call: TRBJ2-3; clone_size: NA; v_call: TRBV30; d_call: TRBD2; cdr3_aa: CAWSGGARIDTQYF; cdr3_nt: TGTGCCTGGAGCGGGGGGGCCCGTATAGATACGCAGTATTTT
j_call: TRBJ2-1; clone_size: NA; v_call: TRBV29-1; d_call: NA; cdr3_aa: CSGRDLAPYNEQFF; cdr3_nt: TGCAGCGGCAGGGACCTCGCCCCCTACAATGAGCAGTTCTTC
j_call: TRBJ1-1; clone_size: few; v_call: TRBV7-3; d_call: NA; cdr3_aa: CASSLGRTEVNTEAFF; cdr3_nt: TGTGCCAGCAGCTTGGGAAGGACGGAAGTGAACACTGAAGCTTTCTTT
j_call: TRBJ1-4; clone_size: NA; v_call: TRBV30; d_call: NA; cdr3_aa: CAWSVRGGYEKLFF; cdr3_nt: TGTGCCTGGAGTGTACGGGGAGGGTATGAAAAACTGTTTTTT
j_call: TRBJ2-2; clone_size: once; v_call: TRBV30; d_call: NA; cdr3_aa: CAWSVLARSAGELFF; cdr3_nt: TGTGCCTGGAGTGTACTAGCTCGGAGCGCCGGGGAGCTGTTTTTT
j_call: TRBJ2-5; clone_size: NA; v_call: TRBV9; d_call: NA; cdr3_aa: CASSLREGGQETQYF; cdr3_nt: TGTGCCAGCAGCCTCAGGGAAGGAGGGCAAGAGACCCAGTACTTC
j_call: TRBJ1-2; clone_size: NA; v_call: TRBV9; d_call: NA; cdr3_aa: CASSGRNGYTF; cdr3_nt: TGTGCCAGCAGCGGAAGGAATGGCTACACCTTC
j_call: TRBJ1-5; clone_size: NA; v_call: TRBV30; d_call: NA; cdr3_aa: CAWSVREFNQPQHF; cdr3_nt: TGTGCCTGGAGTGTAAGGGAATTCAATCAGCCCCAGCATTTT
j_call: TRBJ2-3; clone_size: few; v_call: TRBV2; d_call: NA; cdr3_aa: CASSVDTDTQYF; cdr3_nt: TGTGCCAGCAGTGTCGACACAGATACGCAGTATTTT
j_call: TRBJ1-1; clone_size: few; v_call: TRBV18; d_call: NA; cdr3_aa: CASSPGVGTEAFF; cdr3_nt: TGTGCCAGCTCACCAGGGGTGGGCACTGAAGCTTTCTTT
j_call: TRBJ2-7; clone_size: once; v_call: TRBV30; d_call: TRBD2; cdr3_aa: CAWSVSRTSGVDEQYF; cdr3_nt: TGTGCCTGGAGTGTATCCCGGACTAGCGGGGTGGACGAGCAGTACTTC
j_call: TRBJ2-7; clone_size: NA; v_call: TRBV7-2; d_call: NA; cdr3_aa: CASSQVPRLGEQYF; cdr3_nt: TGTGCCAGCAGCCAAGTCCCCCGTCTAGGGGAGCAGTACTTC
j_call: TRBJ2-2; clone_size: NA; v_call: TRBV2; d_call: NA; cdr3_aa: CASQRGAPDTGELFF; cdr3_nt: TGTGCCAGCCAGCGCGGAGCTCCTGACACCGGGGAGCTGTTTTTT
j_call: TRBJ1-5; clone_size: once; v_call: TRBV7-2; d_call: TRBD1; cdr3_aa: CASSLTGDQPQHF; cdr3_nt: TGTGCCAGCAGCTTAACAGGGGATCAGCCCCAGCATTTT
j_call: TRBJ1-1; clone_size: NA; v_call: TRBV30; d_call: TRBD1; cdr3_aa: CAWTRDRGRFKAFF; cdr3_nt: TGTGCCTGGACCCGGGACAGGGGGCGTTTTAAAGCTTTCTTT
j_call: TRBJ2-3; clone_size: NA; v_call: TRBV29-1; d_call: TRBD1; cdr3_aa: CSARGGGGFTDTQYF; cdr3_nt: TGCAGCGCCCGAGGGGGCGGAGGTTTCACAGATACGCAGTATTTT
j_call: TRBJ2-5; clone_size: NA; v_call: TRBV30; d_call: TRBD2; cdr3_aa: CAWSAGGLETQYF; cdr3_nt: TGTGCCTGGAGTGCGGGAGGGTTGGAGACCCAGTACTTC
j_call: TRBJ2-3; clone_size: NA; v_call: TRBV18; d_call: NA; cdr3_aa: CASSTIQGSRRTQYF; cdr3_nt: TGTGCCAGCTCGACCATCCAGGGAAGCCGCCGTACGCAGTATTTT
j_call: TRBJ1-5; clone_size: NA; v_call: TRBV30; d_call: TRBD1; cdr3_aa: CAWSRQGGQPQHF; cdr3_nt: TGTGCCTGGAGTAGGCAGGGGGGTCAGCCCCAGCATTTT
j_call: TRBJ2-5; clone_size: few; v_call: TRBV27; d_call: TRBD1; cdr3_aa: CASSERRDRGARVGQYF; cdr3_nt: TGTGCCAGCAGTGAAAGGAGGGACAGGGGCGCGAGGGTGGGCCAGTACTTC
j_call: TRBJ2-7; clone_size: few; v_call: TRBV30; d_call: TRBD1; cdr3_aa: CAWSGWDRGSSEQYF; cdr3_nt: TGTGCCTGGAGTGGTTGGGACAGGGGTTCCTCCGAGCAGTACTTC
j_call: TRBJ1-6; clone_size: NA; v_call: TRBV18; d_call: NA; cdr3_aa: CASSMGASSPLHF; cdr3_nt: TGTGCCAGCTCAATGGGGGCCAGTTCACCCCTCCACTTT